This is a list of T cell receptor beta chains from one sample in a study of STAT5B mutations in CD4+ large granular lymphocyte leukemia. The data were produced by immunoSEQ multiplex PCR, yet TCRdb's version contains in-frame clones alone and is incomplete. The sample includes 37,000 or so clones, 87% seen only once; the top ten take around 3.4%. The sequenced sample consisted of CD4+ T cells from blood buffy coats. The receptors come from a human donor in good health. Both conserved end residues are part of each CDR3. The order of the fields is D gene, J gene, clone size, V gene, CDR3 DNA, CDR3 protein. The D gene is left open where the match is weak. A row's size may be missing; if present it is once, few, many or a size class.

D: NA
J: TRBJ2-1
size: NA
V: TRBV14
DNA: TGTGCCAGCAACCGGGCAGGAACAGCCACCAATGAGCAGTTCTTC
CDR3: CASNRAGTATNEQFF

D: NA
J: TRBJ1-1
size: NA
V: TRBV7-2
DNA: TGTGCCAGCAGCTTAGCTACGGGGAACACTGAAGCTTTCTTT
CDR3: CASSLATGNTEAFF

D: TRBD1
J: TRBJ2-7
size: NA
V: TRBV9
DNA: TGTGCCAGCAGCCCATCGCCCGGGACAGCCTACGAGCAGTACTTC
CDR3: CASSPSPGTAYEQYF

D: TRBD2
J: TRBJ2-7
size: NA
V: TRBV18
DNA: TGTGCCAGCTCACCACCGGGACTAGCGGGAGGAACCTACGAGCAGTACTTC
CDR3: CASSPPGLAGGTYEQYF

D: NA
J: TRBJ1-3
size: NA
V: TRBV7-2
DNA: TGTGCCAGCAGCTTAGACGGCTCTGGAAACACCATATATTTT
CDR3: CASSLDGSGNTIYF

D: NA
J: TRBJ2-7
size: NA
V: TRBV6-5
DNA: TGTGCCAGCAGTTCTGGAAGAGGGAACGAGCAGTACTTC
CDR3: CASSSGRGNEQYF

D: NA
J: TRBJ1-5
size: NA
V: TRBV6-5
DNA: TGTGCCAGCAGTACGGGACGGGGCAATCAGCCCCAGCATTTT
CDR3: CASSTGRGNQPQHF

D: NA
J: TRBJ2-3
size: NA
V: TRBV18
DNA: TGTGCCAGCTCACCTAACCCATCAGATACGCAGTATTTT
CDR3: CASSPNPSDTQYF

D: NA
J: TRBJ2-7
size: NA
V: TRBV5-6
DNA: TGTGCCAGCAGCTTACGACAATTAAAATCCTACGAGCAGTACTTC
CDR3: CASSLRQLKSYEQYF

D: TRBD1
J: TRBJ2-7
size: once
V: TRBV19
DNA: TGTGCCAGCCGACAGGGGGCTTCCCACGAGCAGTACTTC
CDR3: CASRQGASHEQYF

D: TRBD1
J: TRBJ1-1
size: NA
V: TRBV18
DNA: TGTGCCAGCTCACCACGGAGGACAGGGTTCGTGGACACTGAAGCTTTCTTT
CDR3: CASSPRRTGFVDTEAFF

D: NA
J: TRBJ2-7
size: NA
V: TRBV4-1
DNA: TGCGCCAGCAGCCAAGTCGGGAGAGGATACGAGCAGTACTTC
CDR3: CASSQVGRGYEQYF

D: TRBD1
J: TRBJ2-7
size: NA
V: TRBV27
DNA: TGTGCCAGCAGTCGGGGACAGGGGGCATACGAGCAGTACTTC
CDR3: CASSRGQGAYEQYF

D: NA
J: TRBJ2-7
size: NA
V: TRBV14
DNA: TGTGCCAGCAGCCAAGAGGGGCGAAGGAGCTCCTACGAGCAGTACTTC
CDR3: CASSQEGRRSSYEQYF

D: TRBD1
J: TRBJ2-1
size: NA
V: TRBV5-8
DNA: TGTGCCAGCAGCTTTTCCCAGGGGGCCTACAATGAGCAGTTCTTC
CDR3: CASSFSQGAYNEQFF

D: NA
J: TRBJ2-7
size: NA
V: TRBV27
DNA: TGTGCCAGCAGTGCCCAAGGTCCTTCCTACGAGCAGTACTTC
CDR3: CASSAQGPSYEQYF

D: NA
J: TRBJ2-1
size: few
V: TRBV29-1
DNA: TGCAGCGCACCCAGGGCGGGGTCCTACAATGAGCAGTTCTTC
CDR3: CSAPRAGSYNEQFF

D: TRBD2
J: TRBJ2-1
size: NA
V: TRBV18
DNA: TGTGCCAGCTCACCAAACAATCCTGCGAGCGGGGGCTACAATGAGCAGTTCTTC
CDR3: CASSPNNPASGGYNEQFF

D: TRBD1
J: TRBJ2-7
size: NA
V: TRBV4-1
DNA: TGCGCCAGCAGCCAAGTCTTGTCAGGGGGCCCTACTAGGTCCTACGAGCAGTACTTC
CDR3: CASSQVLSGGPTRSYEQYF

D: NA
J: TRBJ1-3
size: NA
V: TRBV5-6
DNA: TGTGCCAGCAGCAGACCGGCCTCTGGAAACACCATATATTTT
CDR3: CASSRPASGNTIYF

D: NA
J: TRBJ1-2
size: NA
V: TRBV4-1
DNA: TGCGCCAGCAGCCAAGGAGTTAGGGAATTAGGTGGCTACACCTTC
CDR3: CASSQGVRELGGYTF

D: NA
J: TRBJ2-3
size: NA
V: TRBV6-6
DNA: TGTGCCAGCAGTCGCTGGGCATCAGATACGCAGTATTTT
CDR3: CASSRWASDTQYF

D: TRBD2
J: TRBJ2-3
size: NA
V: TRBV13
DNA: TGTGCCAGCAGCCCTTGGGTAGCGGGAGGGCGTTATGGGGCAGATACGCAGTATTTT
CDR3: CASSPWVAGGRYGADTQYF

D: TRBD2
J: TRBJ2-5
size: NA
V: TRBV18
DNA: TGTGCCAGCTCACTCACCGGGAGGGAAGAGACCCAGTACTTC
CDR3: CASSLTGREETQYF

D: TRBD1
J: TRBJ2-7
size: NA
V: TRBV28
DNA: TGTGCCAGCAGTTTTTGGGACAGGGAACCGGGCGAGCAGTACTTC
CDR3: CASSFWDREPGEQYF

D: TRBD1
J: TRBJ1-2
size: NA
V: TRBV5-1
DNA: TGCGCCAGCAGCCCGACAGGGGCCTCTAACTATGGCTACACCTTC
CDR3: CASSPTGASNYGYTF

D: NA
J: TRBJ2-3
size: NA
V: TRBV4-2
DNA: TGTGCCAGCAGCGAGGGGACTGCGTCTAGCACAGATACGCAGTATTTT
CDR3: CASSEGTASSTDTQYF

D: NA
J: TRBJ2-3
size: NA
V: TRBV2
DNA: TGTGCCAGCACCCTGACCCATACGCAGTATTTT
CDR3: CASTLTHTQYF

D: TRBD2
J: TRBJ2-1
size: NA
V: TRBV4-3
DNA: TGCGCCAGCAGCCGCGGACTAGCGGGGAACAATGAGCAGTTCTTC
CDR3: CASSRGLAGNNEQFF

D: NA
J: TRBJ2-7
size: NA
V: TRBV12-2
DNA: TGTGCAAGTCGCTTAGAACAGGAATGGGTGTCCGAGCAGTACTTC
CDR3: CASRLEQEWVSEQYF

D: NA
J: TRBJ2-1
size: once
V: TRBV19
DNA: TGTGCCAGTAGTGTCCCCCGACGACAGGCGAACAATGAGCAGTTCTTC
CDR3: CASSVPRRQANNEQFF

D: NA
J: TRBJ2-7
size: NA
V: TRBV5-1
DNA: TGCGCCAGCAGCTTGGCCGGGAGCTCCTACGAGCAGTACTTC
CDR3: CASSLAGSSYEQYF

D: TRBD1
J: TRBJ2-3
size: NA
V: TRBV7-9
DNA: TGTGCCAGCAGTGACAGGGGTAGCACAGATACGCAGTATTTT
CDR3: CASSDRGSTDTQYF

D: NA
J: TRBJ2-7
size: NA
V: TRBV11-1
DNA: TGTGCCAGCAGCGTCCTCCCCCACGAGCAGTACTTC
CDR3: CASSVLPHEQYF

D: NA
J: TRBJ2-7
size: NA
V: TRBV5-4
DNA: TGTGCCAGCAGCTTTGGGGGTAGCTCTCGGTCCTACGAGCAGTACTTC
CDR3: CASSFGGSSRSYEQYF

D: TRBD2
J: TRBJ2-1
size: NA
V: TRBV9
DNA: TGTGCCAGCAGCTTGACTAGCGGGAGTTCCTACAATGAGCAGTTCTTC
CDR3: CASSLTSGSSYNEQFF

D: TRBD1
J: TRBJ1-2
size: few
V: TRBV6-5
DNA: TGTGCCAGCAGTCAGGACAGGGGGCGCGGCTATGGCTACACCTTC
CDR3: CASSQDRGRGYGYTF

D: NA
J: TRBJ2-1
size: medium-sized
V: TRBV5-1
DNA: TGCGCCAGCAGCTGGGAAGGGGTCAATCCGAATGAGCAGTTCTTC
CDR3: CASSWEGVNPNEQFF

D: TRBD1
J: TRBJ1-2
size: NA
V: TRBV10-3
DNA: TGTGCCATCGTTCAGGACAGGGTGGGGGCCTATGGCTACACCTTC
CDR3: CAIVQDRVGAYGYTF

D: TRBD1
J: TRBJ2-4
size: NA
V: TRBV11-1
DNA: TGTGCCAGCAGCCCAACAGGGGGCGCGGTCCAAAACATTCAGTACTTC
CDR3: CASSPTGGAVQNIQYF

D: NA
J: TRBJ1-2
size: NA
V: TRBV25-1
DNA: TGTGCCAGCAGTGAATTGGGAGACTATGGCTACACCTTC
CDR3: CASSELGDYGYTF

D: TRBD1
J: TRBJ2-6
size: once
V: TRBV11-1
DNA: TGTGCCAGCACCCGACAGGGGGCTGGGGCCAACGTCCTGACTTTC
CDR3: CASTRQGAGANVLTF

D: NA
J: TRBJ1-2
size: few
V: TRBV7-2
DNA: TGTGCCAGCAGCTCGGGACGGAACTATGGCTACACCTTC
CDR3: CASSSGRNYGYTF